The clone carrying this T cell receptor beta chain was counted many times. Its antigen remains unknown. This entry is derived from a study of T cells in Graves' hyperthyroidism and ophthalmopathy. About the research overall: The initial diagnosis was the point when peripheral blood was collected, ahead of any treatment.

Study-wide findings and caveats: Blood samples included most of the expanded thyroid clonotypes exceeding 0.001.

Clinical symptoms, serum thyroxine, TRAb, thyroid ultrasound and orbital computed tomography established diagnosis. V was clipped by 2 bases and J by 1 base, with 12 bases between them. This CDR3 is 17 amino acids long. Germline CDR1 and CDR2: SGHVS and FQNEAQ. Amplification of TCR beta CDR3 regions was performed using RNA transcripts as template. First-round RT-PCR with HTBI primers amplified the TCR CDR3 region. TCRdb passed the multiplex PCR reads through MiXCR, listing each CDR3 protein once. The sample consists of 410,000 or so distinct CDR3 sequences, 14% to 15% of them appearing once. Sequencing input: blood. The gene calls are TRBV7-8 and TRBJ2-6; D remains ambiguous. This clonotype was sampled from a man aged 18 to 29 with Graves' ophthalmopathy. This CDR3 reads CASSLSGVGSGANVLTF. The CDR3 nucleotides read TGTGCCAGCAGCTTATCCGGAGTGGGGTCTGGGGCCAACGTCCTGACTTTC.